A selection of T cell receptor beta chains follows, all from one sample in a study of cytomegalovirus exposure and HLA in healthy donors. TCRdb keeps only in-frame clones here, not all; method: immunoSEQ multiplex PCR. The data show around 120,000 clones, around two thirds seen once. The sequenced sample was PBMCs. The receptors derive from a human donor in good health. Each CDR3 is given with its conserved first and last residue. Fields, in order: J gene, V gene, D gene, clone size, CDR3 DNA, CDR3 protein. D genes are given only for firm matches. Some rows mark clone size as missing; the rest say once, few, many or name a class of expanded clone.

>TRBJ1-4|TRBV5-1|TRBD1|once
TGCGCCAGCTCCCCGGGACAGGGGGCCCCAAAACTGTTTTTT
CASSPGQGAPKLFF
>TRBJ1-2|TRBV30|NA|NA
TGTGCCTGGGCCGAGGACAGACGCCCGCGGGGCTACACCTTC
CAWAEDRRPRGYTF
>TRBJ2-7|TRBV5-1|NA|few
TGCGCCAGCAGCTTGAGTCAGGGTTATAGCTCCGAGCAGTACTTC
CASSLSQGYSSEQYF
>TRBJ1-5|TRBV5-8|NA|NA
TGTGCCAGCAGCTTGGGACAGCCGAATCAGCCCCAGCATTTT
CASSLGQPNQPQHF
>TRBJ2-3|TRBV30|NA|NA
TGTGCCTGGAGTGTAGAAGAAGGGGGCACAGATACGCAGTATTTT
CAWSVEEGGTDTQYF
>TRBJ2-5|TRBV5-1|NA|NA
TGCGCCAGCAGCTTGGCCGCGGGAAGGCCGCAAGAGACCCAGTACTTC
CASSLAAGRPQETQYF
>TRBJ2-1|TRBV19|TRBD2|NA
TGTGCCAGCACAAAACGGGGCGGGAGTGGGTCCTACAATGAGCAGTTCTTC
CASTKRGGSGSYNEQFF
>TRBJ2-5|TRBV7-9|TRBD2|NA
TGTTCCAGCAGCTTGCAACCGGGGGGGCAAGAGACCCAGTACTTC
CSSSLQPGGQETQYF
>TRBJ1-1|TRBV27|NA|NA
TGTGCCAGCAGCCCGGTCAGGCACACTGAAGCTTTCTTT
CASSPVRHTEAFF
>TRBJ2-2|TRBV6-5|NA|NA
TGTGCCAGCAGCCACCTTATAGGCGGCGGGGAGCTGTTTTTT
CASSHLIGGGELFF
>TRBJ2-1|TRBV5-1|TRBD2|NA
TGCGCCTGCCAAGCGGGGGGGCCTTCATCCTACAATGAGCAGTTCTTC
CACQAGGPSSYNEQFF
>TRBJ2-1|TRBV21-1|NA|NA
TGTGCCAGCAGTTCCGGGAACCAAAGCTCCTACAATGAGCAGTTCTTC
CASSSGNQSSYNEQFF
>TRBJ2-5|TRBV19|TRBD1|NA
TGTGCCAGTAGTTGGGGGACAGGGAGGGAGACCCAGTACTTC
CASSWGTGRETQYF
>TRBJ2-3|TRBV4-2|TRBD2|NA
TGTGCCAGCAGCCCTGTGGAGCGGGGGGGCGCAGATACGCAGTATTTT
CASSPVERGGADTQYF
>TRBJ2-7|TRBV6-5|TRBD1|NA
TGTGCCAGCACCCCCTGGGACAGCTACGAGCAGTACTTC
CASTPWDSYEQYF
>TRBJ1-2|TRBV29-1|TRBD1|NA
TGCAGCGCCGGACAGGGGGATGGCTACACCTTC
CSAGQGDGYTF
>TRBJ1-1|TRBV7-8|NA|NA
TGTGCCAGCAGCCCATGGCTGAACACTGAAGCTTTCTTT
CASSPWLNTEAFF
>TRBJ2-1|TRBV30|NA|NA
TGTGCCTGGAGTATCCAGGAGCAGTTCTTC
CAWSIQEQFF
>TRBJ2-5|TRBV7-9|NA|NA
TGTGCCAGCAGGGCATGGGCCCAACAAGAGACCCAGTACTTC
CASRAWAQQETQYF
>TRBJ2-7|TRBV10-1|TRBD2|NA
TGCGCCAGCAGTACTAGCGGGAGGACCCTCTACGAGCAGTACTTC
CASSTSGRTLYEQYF
>TRBJ1-4|TRBV9|NA|NA
TGTGCCAGCAGTGAGGGCGGGGGATTAGAAAAACTGTTTTTT
CASSEGGGLEKLFF
>TRBJ1-2|TRBV2|NA|NA
TGTGCCAGCAGTGAGTGGAGGGTCGGGGCTAACTATGGCTACACCTTC
CASSEWRVGANYGYTF
>TRBJ1-1|TRBV5-6|TRBD1|NA
TGTGCCAGCAGCTCACCGACAGGGGGCTGGACTGAAGCTTTCTTT
CASSSPTGGWTEAFF
>TRBJ1-4|TRBV28|NA|NA
TGTGCCAGCAGTTCACCGGGGGTTACACCCGGAAAACTGTTTTTT
CASSSPGVTPGKLFF
>TRBJ2-3|TRBV9|TRBD1|few
TGTGCCAGCAGCCACAGGGGGCCGAGCACAGATACGCAGTATTTT
CASSHRGPSTDTQYF
>TRBJ1-3|TRBV5-6|NA|NA
TGTGCCAGCAGCCGGGACACTGGAAACACCATATATTTT
CASSRDTGNTIYF
>TRBJ2-2|TRBV5-1|TRBD1|NA
TGCGCCAGCAGCCAGACAGGGGCCCCCGGGGAGCTGTTTTTT
CASSQTGAPGELFF
>TRBJ1-1|TRBV14|NA|NA
TGTGCCAGCAGCCCAACGCAGGGGTTCTTCACTGAAGCTTTCTTT
CASSPTQGFFTEAFF
>TRBJ2-5|TRBV6-5|TRBD1|NA
TGTGCCAGCAGTAAAGACAGGGGGCCTCGAGAGACCCAGTACTTC
CASSKDRGPRETQYF
>TRBJ2-7|TRBV4-3|TRBD1|NA
TGCGCCAGCAGCCAAGATCGGGGGACAGGGTGGTACGAGCAGTACTTC
CASSQDRGTGWYEQYF
>TRBJ2-3|TRBV27|NA|NA
TGTGCCAGCAGTTTGTCACAGACAGATACGCAGTATTTT
CASSLSQTDTQYF
>TRBJ2-7|TRBV9|NA|once
TGTGCCAGCAGCGTCCGGGACAACTACGAGCAGTACTTC
CASSVRDNYEQYF
>TRBJ1-1|TRBV18|NA|NA
TGTGCCAGCTCACCCGCGGTGACTGAAGCTTTCTTT
CASSPAVTEAFF
>TRBJ1-6|TRBV4-2|NA|few
TGTGCCAGCAGCCAAGAGACCGGGGGGAAAAGCTCCTATAATTCACCCCTCCACTTT
CASSQETGGKSSYNSPLHF
>TRBJ1-1|TRBV6-1|NA|NA
TGTGCCAGCAAAAAAGGGGTGGGGCTGTCAGAAGCTTTCTTT
CASKKGVGLSEAFF
>TRBJ2-3|TRBV2|TRBD1|once
TGTGCCAGCAGACCGGGACAGGGGTCAGATACGCAGTATTTT
CASRPGQGSDTQYF
>TRBJ1-2|TRBV15|TRBD1|NA
TGTGCCACCAGCACCACGACAGGGTTACACAACTATGGCTACACCTTC
CATSTTTGLHNYGYTF
>TRBJ2-5|TRBV29-1|TRBD1|NA
TGCAGCGTCCGTGACAGGGCCCAAGAGACCCAGTACTTC
CSVRDRAQETQYF
>TRBJ1-1|TRBV5-6|NA|NA
TGTGCCAGCAGCTTGGTTGCCAGGCTGAACACTGAAGCTTTCTTT
CASSLVARLNTEAFF
>TRBJ2-5|TRBV7-9|NA|NA
TGTTCCAGCAGCTTTCCAGCGGAGACCCAGTACTTC
CSSSFPAETQYF
>TRBJ2-7|TRBV19|TRBD2|NA
TGTGCCAGCGGGACTAACGCCGTTTGGGAGCAGTACTTC
CASGTNAVWEQYF
>TRBJ2-7|TRBV30|TRBD1|NA
TGTGCCTGGAGTGTACGCCCGGGACAGCGACCCTACGAGCAGTACTTC
CAWSVRPGQRPYEQYF
>TRBJ2-3|TRBV7-3|NA|NA
TGTGCCAGCAGCCCCCAGGGTAGTAGCACAGATACGCAGTATTTT
CASSPQGSSTDTQYF
>TRBJ2-5|TRBV7-2|TRBD2|NA
TGTGCCAGCAGCCCCGGGAGGGTAGAGACCCAGTACTTC
CASSPGRVETQYF
>TRBJ2-2|TRBV29-1|TRBD2|NA
TGCAGCGCGGGACTAGCGGGGTCCGGGGAGCTGTTTTTT
CSAGLAGSGELFF
>TRBJ1-5|TRBV19|TRBD1|NA
TGTGCCAGTAGGATTACAGGGGTTTATAGCAATCAGCCCCAGCATTTT
CASRITGVYSNQPQHF